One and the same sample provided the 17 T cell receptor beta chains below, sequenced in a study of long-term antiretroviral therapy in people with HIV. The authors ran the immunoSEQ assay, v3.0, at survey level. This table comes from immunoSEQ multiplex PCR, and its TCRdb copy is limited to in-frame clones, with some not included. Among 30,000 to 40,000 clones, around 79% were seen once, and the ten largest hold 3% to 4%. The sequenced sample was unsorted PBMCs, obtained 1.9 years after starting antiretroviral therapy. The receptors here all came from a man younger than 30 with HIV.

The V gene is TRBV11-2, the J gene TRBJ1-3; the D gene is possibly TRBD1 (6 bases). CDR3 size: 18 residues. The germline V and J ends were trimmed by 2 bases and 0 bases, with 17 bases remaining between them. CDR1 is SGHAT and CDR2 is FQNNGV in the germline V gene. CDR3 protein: CASSLLARSRGSGNTIYF. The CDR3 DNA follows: TGTGCCAGCAGCTTATTAGCGCGGAGCAGGGGCTCTGGAAACACCATATATTTT.

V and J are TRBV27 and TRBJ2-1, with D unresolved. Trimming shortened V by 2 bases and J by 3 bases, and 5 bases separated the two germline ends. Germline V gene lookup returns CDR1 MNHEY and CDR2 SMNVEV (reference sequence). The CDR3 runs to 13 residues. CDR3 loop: CASSLGSYNEQFF. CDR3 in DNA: TGTGCCAGCAGTTTAGGCAGCTACAATGAGCAGTTCTTC.

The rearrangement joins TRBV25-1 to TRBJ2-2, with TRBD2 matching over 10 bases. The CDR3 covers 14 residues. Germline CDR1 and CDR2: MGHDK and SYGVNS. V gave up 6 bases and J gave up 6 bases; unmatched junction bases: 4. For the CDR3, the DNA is TGTGCCAGCAGCGGACTAGCGGTTCCCGGGGAGCTGTTTTTT. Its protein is CASSGLAVPGELFF.

CDR3 sequence reads: CASSTQTGRATEAFF. The CDR3 nucleotides read TGTGCCAGCAGCACCCAGACAGGTAGGGCCACTGAAGCTTTCTTT. The chain links TRBV11-2 to TRBJ1-1; a possible D gene is TRBD1 (6 bases). The V gene lost 5 bases and the J gene lost 4 bases, with 17 bases spanning the gap. The CDR3 contains 15 residues. The germline CDR1 and CDR2 sequences are SGHAT and FQNNGV.

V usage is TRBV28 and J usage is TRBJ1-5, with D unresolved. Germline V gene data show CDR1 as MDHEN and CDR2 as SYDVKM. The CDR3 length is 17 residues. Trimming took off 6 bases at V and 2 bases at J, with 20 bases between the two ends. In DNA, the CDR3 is TGTGCCAGCAGCTCCACATCGTCGGGGTCCGGCAATCAGCCCCAGCATTTT. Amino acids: CASSSTSSGSGNQPQHF.

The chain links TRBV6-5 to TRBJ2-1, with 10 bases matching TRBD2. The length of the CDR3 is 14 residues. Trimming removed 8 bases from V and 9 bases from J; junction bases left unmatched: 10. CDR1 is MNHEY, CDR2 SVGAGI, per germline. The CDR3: CASQKAGGPGEQFF. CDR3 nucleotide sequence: TGTGCCAGCCAGAAAGCGGGGGGGCCTGGTGAGCAGTTCTTC.

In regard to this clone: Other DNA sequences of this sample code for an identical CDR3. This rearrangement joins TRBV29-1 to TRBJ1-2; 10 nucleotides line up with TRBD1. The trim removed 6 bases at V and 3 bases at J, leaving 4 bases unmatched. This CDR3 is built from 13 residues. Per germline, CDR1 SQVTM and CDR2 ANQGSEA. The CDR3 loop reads CSVTGGADYGYTF. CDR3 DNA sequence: TGCAGCGTGACAGGGGGCGCAGACTATGGCTACACCTTC.

CDR3 DNA: TGTGCCAGTAGTACCGGCGGACGGTCGGCCTATGGCTACACCTTC. It translates to CASSTGGRSAYGYTF. V gene TRBV19 combines with J gene TRBJ1-2; D is uncertain. The CDR3 totals 15 residues. Per the germline V gene, CDR1 is LNHDA and CDR2 is SQIVND (reference sequence). V lost 4 bases, J lost 4 bases, and 16 bases lay in between.

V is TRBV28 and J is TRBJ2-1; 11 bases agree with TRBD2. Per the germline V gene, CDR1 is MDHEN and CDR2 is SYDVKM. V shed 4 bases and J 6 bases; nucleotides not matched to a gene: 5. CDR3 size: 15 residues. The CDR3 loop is CASSSLAGGPNEQFF. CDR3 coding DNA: TGTGCCAGCAGTTCCCTAGCGGGGGGACCCAATGAGCAGTTCTTC. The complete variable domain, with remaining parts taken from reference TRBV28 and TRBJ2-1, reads DVKVTQSSRYLVKRTGEKVFLECVQDMDHENMFWYRQDPGLGLRLIYFSYDVKMKEKGDIPEGYSVSREKKERFSLILESASTNQTSMYLCASSSLAGGPNEQFFGPGTRLTVL.

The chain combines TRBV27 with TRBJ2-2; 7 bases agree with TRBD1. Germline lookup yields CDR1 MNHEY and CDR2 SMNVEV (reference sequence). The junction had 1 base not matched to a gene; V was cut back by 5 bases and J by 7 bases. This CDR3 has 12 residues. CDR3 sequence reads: CASSRTGGELFF. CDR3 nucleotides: TGTGCCAGCAGTAGGACAGGCGGGGAGCTGTTTTTT.

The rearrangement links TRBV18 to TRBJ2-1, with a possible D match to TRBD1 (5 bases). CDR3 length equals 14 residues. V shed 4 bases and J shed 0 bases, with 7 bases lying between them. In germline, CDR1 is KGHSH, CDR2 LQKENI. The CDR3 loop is CASSQGDSYNEQFF. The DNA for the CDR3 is TGTGCCAGCTCACAAGGGGACTCCTACAATGAGCAGTTCTTC.

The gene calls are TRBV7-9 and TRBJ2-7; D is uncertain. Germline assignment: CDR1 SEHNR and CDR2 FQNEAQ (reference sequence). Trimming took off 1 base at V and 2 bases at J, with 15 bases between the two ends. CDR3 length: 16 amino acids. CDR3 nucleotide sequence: TGTGCCAGCAGCTTAGTCGTGGCAAGTGGGGCCTACGAGCAGTACTTC. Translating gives CASSLVVASGAYEQYF.

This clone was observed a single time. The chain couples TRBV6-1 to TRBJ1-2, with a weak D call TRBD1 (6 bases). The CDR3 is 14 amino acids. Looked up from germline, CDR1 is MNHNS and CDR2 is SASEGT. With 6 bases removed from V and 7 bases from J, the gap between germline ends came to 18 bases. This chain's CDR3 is CASRLDRPNGGYTF. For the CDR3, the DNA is TGTGCCAGCAGGTTAGACAGGCCAAATGGTGGCTACACCTTC.

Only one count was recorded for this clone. CDR3 residues: CASSARTGSYNEQFF. The CDR3, as DNA: TGCGCCAGCAGCGCCCGGACAGGATCCTACAATGAGCAGTTCTTC. This rearrangement joins TRBV5-1 to TRBJ2-1; 7 bases align to TRBD1. The germline CDR1 and CDR2 sequences are SGHRS and YFSETQ. Losses at the gene ends were 4 bases for V and 1 base for J; bases not matched to a gene: 5. This CDR3 is 15 amino acids long.

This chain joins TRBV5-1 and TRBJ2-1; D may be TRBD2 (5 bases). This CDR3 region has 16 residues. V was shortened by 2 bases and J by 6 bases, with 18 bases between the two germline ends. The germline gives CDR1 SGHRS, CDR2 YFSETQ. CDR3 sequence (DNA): TGCGCCAGCAGCTTAATCGTGGGAGTAACCGGCAATGAGCAGTTCTTC. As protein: CASSLIVGVTGNEQFF.

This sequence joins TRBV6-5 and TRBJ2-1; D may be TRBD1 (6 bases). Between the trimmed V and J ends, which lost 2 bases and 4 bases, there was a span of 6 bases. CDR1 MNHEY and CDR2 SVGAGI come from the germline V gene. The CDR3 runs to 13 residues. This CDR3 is CASSYGQYNEQFF. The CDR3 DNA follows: TGTGCCAGCAGTTACGGACAGTACAATGAGCAGTTCTTC.

CDR3 in amino acids: CASSDEAGLETGELFF. The CDR3 nucleotides read TGTGCCAGCAGTGATGAGGCTGGGTTGGAGACCGGGGAGCTGTTTTTT. The V gene is TRBV6-4, the J gene TRBJ2-2; D is unclear. Germline values: CDR1 MRHNA, CDR2 SNTAGT. The V and J ends lost 3 bases and 5 bases respectively, with 16 bases between them. This CDR3 has 16 amino acids.